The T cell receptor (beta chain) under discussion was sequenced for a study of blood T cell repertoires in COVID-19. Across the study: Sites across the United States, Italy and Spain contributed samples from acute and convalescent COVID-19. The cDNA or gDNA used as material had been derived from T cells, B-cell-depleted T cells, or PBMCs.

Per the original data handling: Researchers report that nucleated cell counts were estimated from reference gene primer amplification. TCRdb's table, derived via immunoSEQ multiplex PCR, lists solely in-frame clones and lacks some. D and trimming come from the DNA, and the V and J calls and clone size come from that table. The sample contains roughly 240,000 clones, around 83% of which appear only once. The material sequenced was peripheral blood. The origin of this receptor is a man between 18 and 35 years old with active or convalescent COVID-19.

CDR3 coding DNA: TGTGCCAGCACCTCCCGAGGCACAGATACGCAGTATTTT. This gives the protein CASTSRGTDTQYF. The chain uses TRBV11-3 and TRBJ2-3; D gene ambiguous. V was clipped by 7 bases and J by 1 base, with 9 bases between them. The CDR3 has 13 amino acids. Per the germline V gene, CDR1 is SGHNT and CDR2 is YENEEA.